This is a list of T cell receptor beta chains from one sample in a study of early T cells in non-severe SARS-CoV-2 infection. TCRdb re-derived calls from the 5' RACE reads in MiXCR, one entry per CDR3 protein. The sample lists tens of thousands of distinct CDR3 sequences, approximately 11% occurring once. The material sequenced was whole blood. The receptor set was obtained from an adult who was a healthcare worker with PCR-confirmed SARS-CoV-2 infection or an uninfected control (not recorded which). The CDR3 runs from the conserved cysteine through the conserved F or W. A D gene is named only where the DNA matches it firmly. Size values are once, few and many counts, or a class for expanded clones, and some rows have none.

d_call	j_call	v_call	clone_size	cdr3_aa	cdr3_nt
TRBD2	TRBJ2-7	TRBV30	.	CAWRLAGYYEQYF	TGTGCCTGGAGACTAGCGGGGTACTACGAGCAGTACTTC
.	TRBJ1-4	TRBV20-1	.	CALEGGSEKLFF	TGCGCTTTGGAGGGAGGGTCTGAAAAACTGTTTTTT
.	TRBJ2-3	TRBV7-3	few	CASRPGGDTQYF	TGTGCCAGCAGGCCCGGGGGAGATACGCAGTATTTT
TRBD1	TRBJ2-7	TRBV20-1	many	CSAMASGQGPRRYEQYF	TGCAGTGCTATGGCATCCGGACAGGGGCCCCGGAGGTACGAGCAGTACTTC
.	TRBJ2-7	TRBV4-3	few	CASSPSRSRGYEQYF	TGCGCCAGCAGCCCATCGAGGAGTCGGGGCTACGAGCAGTACTTC
TRBD2	TRBJ2-7	TRBV19	.	CASSINPGGYEQYF	TGTGCCAGTAGTATTAACCCGGGAGGCTACGAGCAGTACTTC
TRBD1	TRBJ1-2	TRBV11-2	.	CASSFSEGQGNYGYTF	TGTGCCAGCAGCTTTTCAGAAGGACAGGGCAACTATGGCTACACCTTC
TRBD2	TRBJ2-5	TRBV5-5	many	CASSLRWLAGGQETQYF	TGTGCCAGCAGCTTGCGTTGGCTAGCGGGGGGTCAAGAGACCCAGTACTTC
.	TRBJ2-2	TRBV4-1	.	CASSPTITGELFF	TGCGCCAGCAGCCCGACAATCACCGGGGAGCTGTTTTTT
.	TRBJ1-3	TRBV12-3/TRBV12-4	many	CASSLTGTGNTIYF	TGTGCCAGCAGTTTAACCGGGACTGGAAACACCATATATTTT
.	TRBJ1-3	TRBV7-2	.	CASSRDAAGNTIYF	TGTGCCAGCAGCCGGGACGCCGCCGGAAACACCATATATTTT
TRBD1	TRBJ2-1	TRBV7-6	many	CASSLVGDRALEQFF	TGTGCCAGCAGCTTAGTTGGGGACAGGGCTTTAGAGCAGTTCTTC
.	TRBJ2-5	TRBV12-3/TRBV12-4	few	CASSLPQFRETQYF	TGTGCCAGCAGTCTTCCTCAGTTCAGGGAGACCCAGTACTTC
.	TRBJ2-7	TRBV7-9	.	CASSLIQGGSYEQYF	TGTGCCAGCAGCTTAATCCAGGGTGGAAGCTACGAGCAGTACTTC
.	TRBJ1-3	TRBV6-5	many	CASSYGGAPGNTIYF	TGTGCCAGCAGTTACGGGGGGGCCCCTGGAAACACCATATATTTT
.	TRBJ1-1	TRBV9	many	CASSVSRYTEAFF	TGTGCCAGCAGCGTATCCCGCTACACTGAAGCTTTCTTT
.	TRBJ2-7	TRBV5-5	.	CASSLAETYEQYF	TGTGCCAGCAGCTTGGCCGAAACCTACGAGCAGTACTTC
TRBD1	TRBJ1-4	TRBV7-9	many	CASSLTGAYNEKLFF	TGTGCCAGCAGCTTAACAGGGGCCTATAATGAAAAACTGTTTTTT
TRBD2	TRBJ2-7	TRBV15	many	CATSTRGGLDRTLSYEQYF	TGTGCCACCAGCACGCGCGGGGGGCTCGACAGGACCCTCTCCTACGAGCAGTACTTC
.	TRBJ2-1	TRBV7-2	few	CASSSQGGHSYNEQFF	TGTGCCAGCAGCTCCCAAGGGGGGCACTCCTACAATGAGCAGTTCTTC
.	TRBJ2-3	TRBV4-2	.	CASSQEFGSDTQYF	TGTGCCAGCAGCCAAGAGTTTGGTTCAGATACGCAGTATTTT
TRBD2	TRBJ2-1	TRBV20-1	many	CSARGQAGDVTNEQFF	TGCAGTGCTAGAGGTCAAGCGGGGGATGTTACAAATGAGCAGTTCTTC
.	TRBJ2-7	TRBV5-1	.	CASRLDSRSYEQYF	TGCGCCAGCAGACTGGACAGTAGATCCTACGAGCAGTACTTC
.	TRBJ2-3	TRBV11-3	few	CASSSSLVADTQYF	TGTGCCAGCAGCTCCTCCTTAGTAGCAGATACGCAGTATTTT
.	TRBJ1-1	TRBV12-3/TRBV12-4	.	CASSFQENTEAFF	TGTGCCAGCAGTTTTCAGGAGAACACTGAAGCTTTCTTT
TRBD2	TRBJ2-1	TRBV9	many	CASSVWQLAGTNNEQFF	TGTGCCAGCAGCGTATGGCAGCTAGCGGGGACCAACAATGAGCAGTTCTTC
.	TRBJ2-1	TRBV12-3/TRBV12-4	.	CASSSGGAVNEQFF	TGTGCCAGCAGTTCAGGGGGGGCGGTCAATGAGCAGTTCTTC
.	TRBJ2-7	TRBV5-4	many	CASSLPASYEQYF	TGTGCCAGCAGCTTACCTGCCTCCTACGAGCAGTACTTC
TRBD1	TRBJ2-3	TRBV6-2/TRBV6-3	few	CASSRTGGDSATQYF	TGTGCCAGCAGTCGGACAGGGGGCGACTCAGCTACGCAGTATTTT
.	TRBJ1-1	TRBV4-1	many	CASSQDPYTEAFF	TGCGCCAGCAGCCAAGACCCCTACACTGAAGCTTTCTTT
TRBD2	TRBJ2-3	TRBV7-6	many	CASSPLTSGRTDTQYF	TGTGCCAGCAGCCCCTTGACTAGCGGGCGCACAGATACGCAGTATTTT
.	TRBJ1-2	TRBV15	medium-sized	CATSREEGDGYTF	TGTGCCACCAGCAGGGAAGAAGGGGACGGCTACACCTTC
.	TRBJ1-5	TRBV4-3	many	CASSQDLPAFSNQPQHF	TGCGCCAGCAGCCAAGATCTCCCGGCATTTAGCAATCAGCCCCAGCATTTT
TRBD1	TRBJ2-4	TRBV5-6	.	CASSLGQGGNIQYF	TGTGCCAGCAGCTTGGGACAGGGGGGAAACATTCAGTACTTC
.	TRBJ1-1	TRBV3-1	.	CASSQRGDTEAFF	TGTGCCAGCAGCCAACGGGGGGACACTGAAGCTTTCTTT
TRBD2	TRBJ2-5	TRBV7-2	.	CASSLAEETQYF	TGTGCCAGCAGCCTAGCGGAAGAGACCCAGTACTTC
.	TRBJ2-7	TRBV9	many	CASSGTLSSYEQYF	TGTGCCAGCTCCGGGACATTGAGCTCCTACGAGCAGTACTTC